Below, one T cell receptor beta chain is given with its context. This receptor's antigen is unknown. Including cysteine and phenylalanine, the CDR3 has 13 amino acids. This entry keeps only the CDR3 DNA: 39 bases, framed from base 1. V gives up 3 bases and J gives up 5 bases, and the segment between their germline ends measures 11 bases. From a lookup of the germline V gene, CDR1 and CDR2 are SGHTS and YDEGEE. The cohort comprised fewer than 750 healthy bone marrow donors. At the time of sampling, all cohort members were nominally healthy, though unrecorded immune exposures were likely present. The donor tested CMV seropositive and was one of the 289 seropositive cohort members. Each donor provided a peripheral blood sample, and peripheral blood mononuclear cells were used for TCR beta sequencing. Genomic DNA was extracted from the blood cell samples with the Qiagen DNeasy Blood Extraction Kit. This sample is part of a study of cytomegalovirus exposure and HLA in healthy donors (dated by TCRdb to about 2017). In the study overall: According to an earlier analysis of a few hundred of the donors, 200 million or so T cells yielded 117 million unique TCR beta sequences and 250 to 350 Gb of sequence data. High-throughput TCR immunosequencing, statistical association of individual TCRs with disease status, and machine learning were combined to predict cytomegalovirus infection status. The later analysis used no new phenotypic data to find candidate immune exposures, relying instead on TCR beta sequences and their occurrence across donors. The study was designed to test whether signatures of past pathogen exposure could be identified by cataloging public T cell receptors. All discovery cohort repertoires had been generated using a single sequencing platform. Alongside the repertoire data, information on donor age, sex, ethnicity and CMV serostatus was compiled. An earlier analysis of around 640 of the donors used high-throughput TCR beta sequencing to judge whether each TCR beta V gene segment behaved as functional or pseudogenic. About five DR-DQ haplotypes were handled as single units for association and clustering, since linkage in the cohort was strong. Both class I and class II loci were covered by HLA typing, at four-digit resolution. About 300 gigabases of sequencing data and around 87 million unique TCR sequences were included in an early release covering 550 to 800 HLA-typed donors. The genetic ancestry cluster associated with self-reported Caucasian donors included over 65% of the approximately 400 genotyped donors. Along with the approximately 650-subject first cohort, a separate validation cohort of more than 90 different subjects was used. The study used immunosequencing to profile the T cell repertoires of hundreds of subjects and linked those repertoires to cytomegalovirus serostatus. A later genetic analysis took genome-wide SNP genotypes for about three fifths of the 666 donors and used that subset as a discovery cohort. Among roughly 400 genotyped donors of the cohort, an average of approximately 240,000 unique TCR beta nucleotide sequences were sequenced per donor, roughly 20% of them non-productive. Typing coverage varied by locus: roughly 629-640 donors for A, B, C, DRB1 and DQB1; roughly 520 for DQA1; approximately 570 for DPA1; approximately 490 for DPB1. A later analysis re-examined previously published TCR beta repertoires from more than 600 donors and added high-resolution HLA genotyping to investigate patterns of TCR occurrence. What the authors observed across the whole study: When HLA alleles, especially DR and DQ, strongly co-occurred, attributing TCR associations to individual alleles was difficult. The cohort was sequenced for TCR beta chains only, and without alpha or paired-chain data the features that could be detected were limited. A later analysis reported that several top co-occurrence clusters appeared linked to parvovirus B19, influenza, CMV and Epstein-Barr virus. A cluster of highly shared sequence variants was judged likely to be a technical artifact of the sequencing pipeline. Because some donors lacked HLA typing at each locus, the association tests relied only on the typed subset. The presence/absence analyses assumed that sequencing depth was roughly uniform across donors, and that assumption may not be true. In an earlier analysis of approximately 590 of the donors, most TCR beta V segments appeared in productive rearrangements about 90% or about 30% of the time, broadly matching IMGT annotations. An association between a missense DCLRE1C variant and V-gene and J-gene trimming of TCR beta chains was found in a later genetic analysis and replicated in an independent cohort. In a later analysis, HLA-associated TCR beta chains were found to be more clonally expanded and to have lower generation probabilities than equally common non-associated chains. According to a later analysis, TCR association rates differed among HLA loci, with DRB1 alleles showing the most associated TCRs and HLA-C alleles showing the fewest. Correlated functional status among segregating V segments might reflect linkage disequilibrium, but an unknown experimental factor could not be ruled out. Because counts were too low, roughly 18 rarely observed V segments, including chromosome 9 orphons, were left out of the earlier analysis of 500 to 650 of the donors. The study listed around 160 TCR beta chains as associated with cytomegalovirus. It was suggested by the authors that the approach could potentially be generalized to other disease states and immunological phenotypes. Across donors, most TCR sequences were observed very rarely, whereas some public TCRs were present in many individuals. A further reported finding was that TCR beta sequences accurately predicted the HLA-A and HLA-B alleles for most subjects in the first cohort. Three of the identified cytomegalovirus-associated TCR beta chains were confirmed in vitro to be specific for cytomegalovirus antigens. According to a later genetic analysis, donors in an Asian-associated ancestry cluster had fewer N-insertions in productive TCRs than the approximately 650-donor mean. In a later analysis, some 18,000 TCR beta sequences were associated with specific HLA alleles at a false discovery rate of 0.05. Most CMV-associated TCR beta chains appeared to be HLA-restricted in a later analysis, and the HLA associations seemed to be driven largely by CMV exposure. The classifier was reported to diagnose cytomegalovirus status with high specificity and sensitivity in both the original cohort and the validation cohort. The only immune exposure information available for the cohort was CMV serostatus. Some IMGT-functional V segments, including TRBV6-2 and TRBV6-3, could not be distinguished by the 87-base-pair reads and were therefore excluded.

The method behind the library was the immunoSEQ multiplex PCR assay. A mixture of 60 forward primers for TCR Vbeta segments and 13 reverse primers for TCR Jbeta segments was used in the multiplex PCR. The CDR3 region of rearranged TCR beta genes was amplified from genomic DNA with a multiplex PCR assay. Amplified TCR beta libraries were sequenced as 87-base-pair reads on the Illumina HiSeq System. The authors' pipeline ran thus. In a later analysis, some 80 million unique TCR beta chains were counted across the approximately 640 repertoires, and roughly 10 million of these chains were shared by at least two donors. A nearest-neighbor algorithm error-corrected the raw reads and collapsed the reads into unique sequences, merging closely related sequences to remove PCR and sequencing errors. V, D and J gene segments were assigned by aligning CDR3 sequences to IMGT reference sequences. Each retained sequence needed at least a six-nucleotide match to both a V gene segment and a J gene segment. A rearrangement was called productive if the CDR3 had no stop codons and remained in frame with V and J, and every other rearrangement was called non-productive. Following IMGT convention, CDR3 was defined as the stretch from the second conserved V-encoded cysteine up to the conserved J-encoded phenylalanine. In an earlier analysis of more than 550 of the donors, sequences lacking an unambiguous match to a single V gene segment were excluded. In an earlier analysis of roughly 600 of the donors, a V segment was called functional when productive rearrangements were above 56.7%, and segregating when the standard deviation between donors exceeded 5%. A statistical classification framework was developed to diagnose cytomegalovirus status using the catalog of TCR beta chain sequences. A later analysis assigned V and J genes by comparing TCR nucleotide sequences with IMGT/GENE-DB human TR gene sequences. Using the TCRdist pipeline, a later analysis assigned CDR3 sequences along with most-parsimonious VDJ recombination scenarios. A later analysis defined each TCR beta chain by its CDR3 amino acid sequence plus V-gene family, and excluded reads lacking a unique V-gene family. In a later analysis, fewer than 650 highly shared, low-generation-probability nucleotide sequences were removed to address suspected cross-contamination and a sequencing artifact. In a later analysis, a clonal expansion index for each public chain was calculated from normalized within-repertoire ranks of inferred template counts. A later analysis computed generation probabilities with a VDJ recombination model fitted to out-of-frame rearrangements, and checked the results against IGoR. Hypergeometric tests were used in a later analysis to score TCR-TCR, TCR-HLA and TCR-CMV co-occurrence, with a repertoire-size bias correction applied to the TCR pairs. A later analysis estimated false discovery rates by permuting HLA or CMV assignments 20 times. In a later analysis, co-occurring TCRs were grouped using DBSCAN, and TCRdist sequence similarity was added for clustering within HLA-allele-positive subsets. Repertoires with fewer than 30,000 or more than 120,000 public chains, plus five repertoires with anomalous nucleotide sharing, were excluded from co-occurrence clustering. Held by TCRdb, this immuneACCESS table contains in-frame sequences only and omits some clones. Under half of the omission traces to an unresolved V gene where checked; the cause of the rest is unknown. V and J calls and clone size are as listed in that table; D and trimming were resolved from the DNA. The sample table records about 72,000 clones. Clones ranked in the top ten supply 4.5% to 6.5% of the sample.

Recombination joined TRBV5-8 with TRBJ2-5; the D gene is perhaps TRBD2, from 5 matching bases. The material sequenced was PBMCs. This TCR derives from a woman aged 40 to 50 in good health and CMV-seropositive. The CDR3 region: CASSSRGWETQYF. The nucleotide sequence is TGTGCCAGCAGCTCCCGGGGTTGGGAGACCCAGTACTTC.